The next 27 T cell receptor beta chains were all read from a single sample in a study of cytomegalovirus exposure and HLA in healthy donors. The PCR contained 60 Vbeta and 13 Jbeta primers. Sequenced by immunoSEQ multiplex PCR; TCRdb stores in-frame clones only, minus some. The sample has 100,000 to 150,000 clones, about 80% seen once. Sample: PBMCs. These TCRs come from a woman aged 45-60 years in good health and CMV-seropositive.

This clone was seen more than once but under ten times. The CDR3 here is CASSSGQDTGELFF. The CDR3 DNA sequence: TGTGCCAGCAGCTCCGGACAGGACACCGGGGAGCTGTTTTTT. V is TRBV5-4 and J is TRBJ2-2; 7 nucleotides line up with TRBD1. Germline V gene data show CDR1 as SGHNT and CDR2 as YYREEE (reference sequence). This CDR3 has 14 amino acids. The V gene end was trimmed by 3 bases and the J gene end by 3 bases; junction bases not matched to a gene: 2.

This chain uses TRBV4-1 with TRBJ1-2; 9 positions match TRBD1. In germline, CDR1 is MGHRA, CDR2 YSYEKL. The CDR3 contains 17 residues. V shed 5 bases, J shed 2 bases, and the junction held 12 bases outside the gene matches. CDR3 region: CASSRGVGQGTNYGYTF. The CDR3 DNA reads as TGCGCCAGCAGCAGAGGGGTGGGACAGGGCACAAACTATGGCTACACCTTC.

This clone was seen just once. The CDR3 region is CASSLDRKNYGYTF. Here the CDR3 DNA reads TGTGCCAGCAGCTTGGACAGAAAGAACTATGGCTACACCTTC. The V gene is TRBV5-4, the J gene TRBJ1-2; D ambiguous. V was cut by 0 bases and J by 2 bases, with 8 bases left in between. Germline V gene lookup returns CDR1 SGHNT and CDR2 YYREEE (reference sequence). The CDR3 totals 14 residues.

The chain uses TRBV23-1 and TRBJ1-3; D gene unclear. TRBV23-1 is sorted into the ORF group, with uncertain function. This CDR3 has 18 residues. V shed 2 bases and J shed 5 bases, with 22 bases lying between them. The CDR3 nucleotides are TGCGCCAGCAGTCAAATTTCCCCAGAAAGGCAGGCCAGAAACACCATATATTTT. Translation: CASSQISPERQARNTIYF.

The V gene is TRBV30, the J gene TRBJ2-3; TRBD2 agrees at 12 bases. The germline V gene has CDR1 GTSNPN and CDR2 SVGIG (reference sequence). Germline trimming cut 6 bases from V and 5 bases from J; bases unmatched to any gene: 9. The CDR3 runs 15 residues. The CDR3: CACAVGTSGQDTQYF. The CDR3 DNA is TGTGCCTGCGCTGTTGGGACTAGCGGGCAAGATACGCAGTATTTT.

The chain recombines TRBV14 with TRBJ1-5; D call uncertain. The CDR3 loop spans 16 amino acids. Trimming cost V 0 bases and J 3 bases, with 12 bases left between them. Per the germline V gene, CDR1 is SGHDN and CDR2 is FVKESK. The CDR3 region is CASSQDAGYHNQPQHF. The DNA for the CDR3 is TGTGCCAGCAGCCAAGATGCGGGATACCACAATCAGCCCCAGCATTTT.

This chain uses TRBV5-1 with TRBJ1-1; the match to TRBD1 covers 8 bases. The J segment lost 7 bases and the V segment lost 2 bases, leaving 1 base of the junction unmatched. The germline V gene has CDR1 SGHRS and CDR2 YFSETQ. The CDR3 covers 12 residues. In DNA form, the CDR3 reads TGCGCCAGCAGCTTAGACAGGGGTGAAGCTTTCTTT. It yields the protein CASSLDRGEAFF.

DNA for the CDR3: TGTGCCAGCAGCTGGGGTGGCGGGGGGGTCACTGGGACCCAGTACTTC. It translates to CASSWGGGGVTGTQYF. The V call is TRBV5-6, the J call TRBJ2-5, with TRBD2 matching 9 bases. Germline-derived CDR1 and CDR2 are SGHDT and YYEEEE. The CDR3 runs 16 residues. With 3 bases clipped from V and 7 bases from J, the junction kept 13 bases outside the gene matches. The full variable domain, in which reference TRBV5-6 and TRBJ2-5 provide the parts outside the CDR3, is DAGVTQSPTHLIKTRGQQVTLRCSPKSGHDTVSWYQQALGQGPQFIFQYYEEEERQRGNFPDRFSGHQFPNYSSELNVNALLLGDSALYLCASSWGGGGVTGTQYFGPGTRLLVL.

The chain carries TRBV7-9 and TRBJ1-2; tentatively, D is TRBD1 (5 bases). Trimming removed 8 bases from V and 8 bases from J, with 21 bases in between. The CDR3 totals 14 residues. The germline gives CDR1 SEHNR, CDR2 FQNEAQ (reference sequence). CDR3 sequence: CASGTLGSLGGYTF. CDR3 nucleotide sequence: TGTGCCAGCGGGACTTTAGGATCCTTGGGGGGCTACACCTTC.

In this sample, this clone turned up once. The rearrangement links TRBV6-6 to TRBJ2-7; D not resolved. This CDR3 comprises 11 residues. V shed 6 bases and J shed 2 bases, with 5 bases lying between them. The V gene's germline CDR1 is MNHNY and CDR2 SVGAGI (reference sequence). CDR3 sequence (DNA): TGTGCCAGCAGCCCTACCTACGAGCAGTACTTC. It codes for CASSPTYEQYF.

This chain uses TRBV29-1 with TRBJ1-1; no clear D gene. This CDR3 has 10 amino acids. V was pared by 4 bases and J by 4 bases, with 4 bases between. Germline CDR1 is SQVTM and CDR2 is ANQGSEA. Written as DNA, the CDR3 is TGCAGCGTTGCCGGCACTGAAGCTTTCTTT. Amino acid sequence: CSVAGTEAFF.

J is TRBJ2-5 and V is TRBV27; D may be TRBD1 (6 bases). The CDR3 contains 14 residues. Germline values: CDR1 MNHEY, CDR2 SMNVEV (reference sequence). Trimming removed 0 bases from V and 2 bases from J, with 7 bases in between. CDR3 loop: CASSLSTGQETQYF. DNA for the CDR3: TGTGCCAGCAGTTTATCGACAGGACAAGAGACCCAGTACTTC.

V and J are TRBV15 and TRBJ1-1, with D hard to call. This CDR3 is built from 16 residues. The germline V gene encodes CDR1 LNHNV and CDR2 YYDKDF (reference sequence). Trimming cost V 1 base and J 3 bases, with 15 bases left between them. The CDR3 here is CATSRGVGVRDTEAFF. The CDR3, as DNA: TGTGCCACCAGCAGAGGGGTCGGGGTAAGAGACACTGAAGCTTTCTTT.

The CDR3 spells CASSSTVGGSYEQYF. The CDR3 DNA is TGTGCCAGCAGTTCCACAGTGGGGGGCTCCTACGAGCAGTACTTC. This chain connects TRBV6-5 to TRBJ2-7; TRBD2 is a possible D gene (6 bases). V lost 4 bases and J lost 0, with 13 bases in between. Germline V CDR1 and CDR2: MNHEY, SVGAGI. The CDR3 loop spans 15 amino acids.

J is TRBJ2-5 and V is TRBV7-9; no definite D call. This CDR3 comprises 15 residues. Per germline, CDR1 SEHNR and CDR2 FQNEAQ (reference sequence). Between the trimmed V and J ends, which lost 0 bases and 2 bases, there was a span of 10 bases. CDR3 bases: TGTGCCAGCAGCTTAGCGCAGGCAGCACAAGAGACCCAGTACTTC. It yields the protein CASSLAQAAQETQYF.

The rearrangement links TRBV5-1 to TRBJ2-5; D is possibly TRBD2 (5 bases). The V end was cut by 0 bases, the J end by 3 bases, with 9 bases between. Germline assignment: CDR1 SGHRS and CDR2 YFSETQ. The CDR3 has 14 amino acids. In DNA, the CDR3 is TGCGCCAGCAGCTTGGCCGGGGTCAAAGAGACCCAGTACTTC. This encodes CASSLAGVKETQYF.

This clone was seen many times. The rearrangement uses TRBV11-3 and TRBJ2-7, with D maybe TRBD1 (5 bases). The CDR3 spans 16 residues. Germline V gene lookup returns CDR1 SGHNT and CDR2 YENEEA. The V and J ends lost 1 base and 2 bases respectively, with 15 bases between them. The CDR3 loop reads CASSLGLGRVAYEQYF. The CDR3 region has the DNA TGTGCCAGCAGCTTAGGGCTTGGCAGGGTAGCCTACGAGCAGTACTTC.

The CDR3 region has the DNA TGCGCCAGCAGCCAAGAGGACAGGGGCCAAGAGACCCAGTACTTC. Translating gives CASSQEDRGQETQYF. The rearrangement links TRBV4-1 to TRBJ2-5, with 9 bases matching TRBD1. Germline V gives CDR1 MGHRA, CDR2 YSYEKL. V lost 0 bases, J lost 1 base, and 0 bases stayed unmatched. The CDR3 length is 15 residues.

V usage is TRBV7-9 and J usage is TRBJ1-6; perhaps TRBD1 as D (5 bases). The V and J ends lost 5 bases and 8 bases respectively, with 10 bases between them. The CDR3 spans 13 residues. Germline V gives CDR1 SEHNR, CDR2 FQNEAQ (reference sequence). CDR3 sequence (DNA): TGTGCCAGCAGCCTCGGGGGAGATTCACCCCTCCACTTT. As protein: CASSLGGDSPLHF.

This clone has a single count. The chain employs TRBV14 and TRBJ2-3; 8 nucleotides match TRBD2. Trimming took 5 bases from V and 2 from J; bases not matched to a gene: 9. The CDR3 totals 16 residues. Germline V lookup: CDR1 SGHDN, CDR2 FVKESK. The CDR3: CASSWLRLAPTDTQYF. CDR3 DNA: TGTGCCAGCAGCTGGTTGAGACTAGCGCCCACAGATACGCAGTATTTT.

This clone has a handful of counts. The chain has TRBV25-1 and TRBJ2-2, with D uncertain. Trimming shortened V by 4 bases and J by 1 base, and 13 bases separated the two germline ends. This CDR3 has 16 amino acids. Germline lookup yields CDR1 MGHDK and CDR2 SYGVNS. CDR3 in DNA: TGTGCCAGCAGTGGTTCGGTACAGATGAACACCGGGGAGCTGTTTTTT. It specifies CASSGSVQMNTGELFF.

The rearrangement joins TRBV7-2 to TRBJ1-2; 9 nucleotides align to TRBD1. The germline gives CDR1 SGHTA, CDR2 FQGNSA. This CDR3 is built from 15 residues. The ends lost 5 bases at V and 2 bases at J; junction bases unmatched: 6. This CDR3 reads CASSGRTGANYGYTF. The DNA for the CDR3 is TGTGCCAGCAGCGGTCGGACAGGGGCAAACTATGGCTACACCTTC.

The V and J genes are TRBV19 and TRBJ2-1, with 15 bases matching TRBD2. V shed 5 bases, J shed 1 base, and the junction held 12 bases outside the gene matches. The CDR3 consists of 20 residues. Germline V lookup: CDR1 LNHDA, CDR2 SQIVND (reference sequence). DNA for the CDR3: TGTGCCAGTAGTCCTTTAACGGGACTAGCGGGAGGCCGGTCCTACAATGAGCAGTTCTTC. Amino acid sequence: CASSPLTGLAGGRSYNEQFF.

With regard to this clone: Its ends do not fully match the called genes, so a read error is possible. The chain links TRBV7-7 to TRBJ1-3; 9 bases agree with TRBD1. CDR1 SSHAT and CDR2 FNYEAQ come from the germline V gene (reference sequence). CDR3 size: 15 residues. The CDR3 bases are TGTGCTAGCAGCTCGGGACAGGGAGTTGGAAACACCATATATTTT. It yields the protein CASSSGQGVGNTIYF.

The V gene is TRBV7-3, the J gene TRBJ2-7, with D maybe TRBD2 (5 bases). This CDR3 is built from 13 residues. The germline V gene has CDR1 SGHTA and CDR2 FQGTGA. Trimming pared 4 bases from V and 1 base from J, leaving 8 bases between. The CDR3 is CASSSGISYEQYF. CDR3 nucleotide sequence: TGTGCCAGCAGCTCCGGGATTTCCTACGAGCAGTACTTC.

V usage is TRBV7-9 and J usage is TRBJ2-3; D may be TRBD2 (5 bases). V gave up 7 bases and J gave up 1 base, with 18 bases separating them. Germline V gene sequence: CDR1 SEHNR, CDR2 FQNEAQ (reference sequence). The CDR3 contains 16 residues. CDR3 sequence: CASTHAGRRRTDTQYF. Here the CDR3 DNA reads TGTGCCAGCACCCACGCGGGCCGCAGACGCACAGATACGCAGTATTTT. Complete variable domain (other parts from reference TRBV7-9 and TRBJ2-3): DTGVSQNPRHKITKRGQNVTFRCDPISEHNRLYWYRQTLGQGPEFLTYFQNEAQLEKSRLLSDRFSAERPKGSFSTLEIQRTEQGDSAMYLCASTHAGRRRTDTQYFGPGTRLTVL.

This chain's CDR3 is CAWSVSSPGNSPLHF. The CDR3 DNA reads TGTGCCTGGAGTGTAAGTTCCCCGGGGAATTCACCCCTCCACTTT. The chain employs TRBV30 and TRBJ1-6; D is ambiguous. Trimming stripped 0 bases from V and 7 bases from J, with 13 bases between. The CDR3 is made up of 15 amino acids. In germline, CDR1 is GTSNPN, CDR2 SVGIG (reference sequence).